The clone carrying this T cell receptor (beta chain) was observed a few times. What it binds is unknown. The entry originates in a study of T cells in localized non-small cell lung cancer. Overall study results and limits: Multi-region tumor sequencing was not done, so intratumor heterogeneity could not be excluded. Exceeding tumor, uninvolved adjacent lung had the highest T cell clonality.

The length of the CDR3 is 19 residues. Trimming at V came to 5 bases and at J to 0 bases, leaving 19 bases not matched to a gene. Per germline, CDR1 SGHNT and CDR2 YENEEA. TCRdb keeps only in-frame clones here, not all; method: immunoSEQ multiplex PCR. Here the sample spans thousands of clones, approximately 16% being singletons. The receptor comes from a male donor aged 60 or over with stage II squamous cell lung carcinoma. The V and J genes are TRBV11-3 and TRBJ2-7; TRBD1 aligns across 7 bases. This material consisted of normal lung tissue next to the tumor, taken before any cancer treatment. The CDR3 is CASSLPFSDRVLDSYEQYF. As DNA, the CDR3 is TGTGCCAGCAGCCTACCTTTCTCTGACAGGGTGCTGGACTCCTACGAGCAGTACTTC.